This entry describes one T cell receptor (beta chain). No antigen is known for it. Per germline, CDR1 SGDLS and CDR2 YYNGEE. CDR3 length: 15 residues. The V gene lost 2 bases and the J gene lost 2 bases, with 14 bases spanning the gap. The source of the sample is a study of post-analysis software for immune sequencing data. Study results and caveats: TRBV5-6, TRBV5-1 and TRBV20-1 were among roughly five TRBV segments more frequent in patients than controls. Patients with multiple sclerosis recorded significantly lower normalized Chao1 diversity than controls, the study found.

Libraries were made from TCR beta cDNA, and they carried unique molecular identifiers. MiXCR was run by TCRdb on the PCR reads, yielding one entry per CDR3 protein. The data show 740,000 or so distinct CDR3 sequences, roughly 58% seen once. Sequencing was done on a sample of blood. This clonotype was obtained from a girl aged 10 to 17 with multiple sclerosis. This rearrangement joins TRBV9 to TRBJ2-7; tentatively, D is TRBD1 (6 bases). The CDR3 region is CASSVGRTATYEQYF. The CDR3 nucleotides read TGTGCCAGCAGCGTCGGACGGACAGCAACCTACGAGCAGTACTTC.